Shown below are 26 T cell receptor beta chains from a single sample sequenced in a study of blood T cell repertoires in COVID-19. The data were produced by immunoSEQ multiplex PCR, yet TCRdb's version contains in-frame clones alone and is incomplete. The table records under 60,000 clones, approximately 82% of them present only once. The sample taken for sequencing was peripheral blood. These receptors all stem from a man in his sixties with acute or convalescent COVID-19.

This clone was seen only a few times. The CDR3 DNA is TGTGCCAGCAGCTTAAGTCAGGGCACTCAGCCCCAGCATTTT. The encoded protein is CASSLSQGTQPQHF. The V gene is TRBV5-5, the J gene TRBJ1-5; weak D call: TRBD1 (5 bases). Trimming left V 2 bases short and J 6 bases short, with 12 bases between. The CDR3 extends over 14 amino acids. CDR1 is SGHKS and CDR2 is YYEKEE in the germline V gene (reference sequence).

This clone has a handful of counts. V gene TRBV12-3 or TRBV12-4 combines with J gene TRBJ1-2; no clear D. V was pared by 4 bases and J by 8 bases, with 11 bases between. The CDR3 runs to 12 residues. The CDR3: CASSSQVAGYTF. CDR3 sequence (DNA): TGTGCCAGCAGTTCCCAGGTCGCCGGCTACACCTTC.

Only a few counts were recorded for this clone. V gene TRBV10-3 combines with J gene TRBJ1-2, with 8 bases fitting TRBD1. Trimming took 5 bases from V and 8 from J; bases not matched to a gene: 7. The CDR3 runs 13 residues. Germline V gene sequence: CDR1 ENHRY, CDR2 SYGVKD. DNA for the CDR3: TGTGCCATCAGTAAAACGGGACAGGAAGGCTACACCTTC. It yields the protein CAISKTGQEGYTF.

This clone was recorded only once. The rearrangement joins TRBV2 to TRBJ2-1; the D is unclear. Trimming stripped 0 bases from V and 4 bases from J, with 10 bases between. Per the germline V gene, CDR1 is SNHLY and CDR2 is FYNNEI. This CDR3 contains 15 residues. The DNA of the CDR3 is TGTGCCAGCAGTGAAGCGCGAGGCACTTACAATGAGCAGTTCTTC. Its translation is CASSEARGTYNEQFF.

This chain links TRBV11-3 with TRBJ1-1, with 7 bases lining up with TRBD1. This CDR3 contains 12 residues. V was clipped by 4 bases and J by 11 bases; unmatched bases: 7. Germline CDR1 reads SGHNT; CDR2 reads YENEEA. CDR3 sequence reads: CASSSGTAGAFF. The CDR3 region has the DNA TGTGCCAGCAGCTCTGGGACAGCCGGGGCTTTCTTT.

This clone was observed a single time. The CDR3 region has the DNA TGTGCCAGTAGTCTTACTAGTCGAAGCAATGAGCAGTTCTTC. It codes for CASSLTSRSNEQFF. V and J are TRBV19 and TRBJ2-1; D is perhaps TRBD2 (5 bases). There are 14 residues in the CDR3. V lost 5 bases to trimming and J lost 6 bases, with 14 bases between them. Per the germline V gene, CDR1 is LNHDA and CDR2 is SQIVND (reference sequence).

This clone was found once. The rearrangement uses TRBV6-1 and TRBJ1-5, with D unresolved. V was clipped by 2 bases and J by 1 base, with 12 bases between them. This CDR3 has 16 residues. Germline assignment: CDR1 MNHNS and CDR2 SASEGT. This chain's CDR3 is CASSEFVQLSNQPQHF. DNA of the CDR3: TGTGCCAGCAGTGAATTTGTCCAGTTGAGCAATCAGCCCCAGCATTTT.

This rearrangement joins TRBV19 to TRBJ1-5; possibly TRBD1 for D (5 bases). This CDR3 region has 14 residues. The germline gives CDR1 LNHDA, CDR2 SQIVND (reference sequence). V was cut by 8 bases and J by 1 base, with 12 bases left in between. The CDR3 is CASQRGGSNQPQHF. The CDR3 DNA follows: TGTGCCAGTCAACGGGGGGGAAGCAATCAGCCCCAGCATTTT. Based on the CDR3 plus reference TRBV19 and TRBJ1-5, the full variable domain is DGGITQSPKYLFRKEGQNVTLSCEQNLNHDAMYWYRQDPGQGLRLIYYSQIVNDFQKGDIAEGYSVSREKKESFPLTVTSAQKNPTAFYLCASQRGGSNQPQHFGDGTRLSIL.

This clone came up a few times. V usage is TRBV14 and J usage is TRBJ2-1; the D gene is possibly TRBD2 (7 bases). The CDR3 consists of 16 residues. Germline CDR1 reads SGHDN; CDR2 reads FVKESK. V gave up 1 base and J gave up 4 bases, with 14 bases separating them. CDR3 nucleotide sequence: TGTGCCAGCAGCCAAGTCGAACGGGGGGCTTACAATGAGCAGTTCTTC. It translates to CASSQVERGAYNEQFF.

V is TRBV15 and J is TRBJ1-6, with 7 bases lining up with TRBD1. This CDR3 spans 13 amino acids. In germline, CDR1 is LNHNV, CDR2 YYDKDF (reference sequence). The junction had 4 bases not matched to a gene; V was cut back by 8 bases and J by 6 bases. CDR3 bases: TGTGCCACCGTGGGACAGCCTAATTCACCCCTCCACTTT. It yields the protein CATVGQPNSPLHF.

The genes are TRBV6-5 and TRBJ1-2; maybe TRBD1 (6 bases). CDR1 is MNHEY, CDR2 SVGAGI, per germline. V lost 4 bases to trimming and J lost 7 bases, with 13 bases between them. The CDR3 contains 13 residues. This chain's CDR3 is CASSWGRLGGYTF. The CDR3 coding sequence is TGTGCCAGCAGTTGGGGGCGCCTAGGTGGCTACACCTTC.

CDR3 sequence reads: CASSISVEGGAGDTQYF. As DNA, the CDR3 is TGTGCCAGTAGTATTTCGGTGGAGGGGGGGGCGGGAGATACGCAGTATTTT. V and J are TRBV19 and TRBJ2-3, with a weak D call TRBD2 (7 bases). There are 17 residues in the CDR3. V lost 3 bases and J 5 bases, leaving 21 bases between the germline ends. Germline CDR1 LNHDA, CDR2 SQIVND (reference sequence).

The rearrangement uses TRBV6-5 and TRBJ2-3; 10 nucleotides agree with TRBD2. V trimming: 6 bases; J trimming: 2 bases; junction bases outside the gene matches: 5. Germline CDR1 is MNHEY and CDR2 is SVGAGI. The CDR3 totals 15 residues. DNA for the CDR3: TGTGCCAGCAGACGAGCGGGGGGGCTCACAGATACGCAGTATTTT. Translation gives CASRRAGGLTDTQYF.

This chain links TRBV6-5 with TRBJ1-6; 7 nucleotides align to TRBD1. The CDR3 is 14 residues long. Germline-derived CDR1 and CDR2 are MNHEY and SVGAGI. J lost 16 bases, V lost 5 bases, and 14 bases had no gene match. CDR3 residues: CASSSGSGTVELHF. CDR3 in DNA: TGTGCCAGCAGTAGCGGCTCCGGGACAGTTGAACTCCACTTT.

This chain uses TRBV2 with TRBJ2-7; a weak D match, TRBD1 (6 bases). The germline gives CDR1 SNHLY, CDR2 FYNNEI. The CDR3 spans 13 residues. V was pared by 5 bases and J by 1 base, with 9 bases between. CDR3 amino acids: CASSPTGSYEQYF. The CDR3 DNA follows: TGTGCCAGCAGTCCGACAGGTTCCTACGAGCAGTACTTC.

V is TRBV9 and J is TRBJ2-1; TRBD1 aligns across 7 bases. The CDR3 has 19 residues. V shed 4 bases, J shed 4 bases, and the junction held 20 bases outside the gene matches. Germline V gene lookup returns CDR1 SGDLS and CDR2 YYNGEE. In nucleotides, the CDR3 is TGTGCCAGCAGCCGTTCCCTAGAAATACAGGGGTCGGGTTACAATGAGCAGTTCTTC. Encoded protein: CASSRSLEIQGSGYNEQFF.

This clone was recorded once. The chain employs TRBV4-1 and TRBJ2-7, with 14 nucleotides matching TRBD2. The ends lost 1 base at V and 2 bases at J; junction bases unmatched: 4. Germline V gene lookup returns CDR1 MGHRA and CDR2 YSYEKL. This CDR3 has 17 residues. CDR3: CASSQGLAGGRTYEQYF. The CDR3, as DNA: TGCGCCAGCAGCCAAGGACTAGCGGGGGGGCGCACCTACGAGCAGTACTTC.

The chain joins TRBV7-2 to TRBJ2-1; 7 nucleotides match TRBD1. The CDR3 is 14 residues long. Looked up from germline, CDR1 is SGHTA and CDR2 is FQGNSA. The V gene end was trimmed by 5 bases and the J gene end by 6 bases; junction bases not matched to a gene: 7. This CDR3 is CASSLRTGPNEQFF. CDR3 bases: TGTGCCAGCAGCCTAAGGACAGGTCCCAATGAGCAGTTCTTC.

The CDR3 nucleotides are TGTGCCAGCAGTTTTAGCGGGGGGGCCCTTGAGCAGTTCTTC. It is translated as CASSFSGGALEQFF. This chain links TRBV28 with TRBJ2-1; 11 positions agree with TRBD2. The germline V gene encodes CDR1 MDHEN and CDR2 SYDVKM. J gave up 9 bases and V 3 bases, and 4 bases lay outside the gene matches. The CDR3 covers 14 residues.

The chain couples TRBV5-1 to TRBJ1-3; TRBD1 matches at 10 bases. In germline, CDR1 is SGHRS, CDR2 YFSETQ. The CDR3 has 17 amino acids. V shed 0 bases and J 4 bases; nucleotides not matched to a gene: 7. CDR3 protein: CASSLEPGQGIGNTIYF. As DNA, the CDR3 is TGCGCCAGCAGCTTGGAACCGGGACAGGGGATCGGAAACACCATATATTTT.

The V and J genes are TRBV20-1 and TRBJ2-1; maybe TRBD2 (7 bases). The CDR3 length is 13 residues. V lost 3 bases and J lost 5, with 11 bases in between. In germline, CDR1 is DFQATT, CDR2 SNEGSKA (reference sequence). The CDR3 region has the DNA TGCAGTGCTAGTGGGCGGGGGCACAATGAGCAGTTCTTC. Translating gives CSASGRGHNEQFF.

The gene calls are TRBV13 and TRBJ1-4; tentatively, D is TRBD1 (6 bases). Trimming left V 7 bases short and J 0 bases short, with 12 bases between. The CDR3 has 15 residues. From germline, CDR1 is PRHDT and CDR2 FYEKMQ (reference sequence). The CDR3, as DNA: TGTGCCAGCAAAGAGGGGGTTTCAACTAATGAAAAACTGTTTTTT. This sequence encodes CASKEGVSTNEKLFF.

This CDR3 reads CASSLRTRENYGYTF. The CDR3 region has the DNA TGTGCCAGCAGCTTGCGGACTAGGGAGAACTATGGCTACACCTTC. This sequence joins TRBV5-4 and TRBJ1-2; D remains unclear. CDR1 and CDR2 from the germline V gene are SGHNT and YYREEE (reference sequence). This CDR3 has 15 amino acids. V gave up 1 base and J gave up 2 bases, with 12 bases separating them.

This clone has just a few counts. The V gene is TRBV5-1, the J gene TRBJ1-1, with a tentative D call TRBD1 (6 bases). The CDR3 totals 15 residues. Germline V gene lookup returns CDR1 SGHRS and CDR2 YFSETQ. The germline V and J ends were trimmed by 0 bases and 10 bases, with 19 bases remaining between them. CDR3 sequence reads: CASSLVGQSGLVAFF. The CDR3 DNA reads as TGCGCCAGCAGCTTGGTGGGACAATCCGGTCTAGTAGCTTTCTTT.

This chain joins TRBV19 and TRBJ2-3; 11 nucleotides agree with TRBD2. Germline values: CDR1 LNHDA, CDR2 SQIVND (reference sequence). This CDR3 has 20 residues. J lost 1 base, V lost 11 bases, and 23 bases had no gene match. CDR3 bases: TGTGCCCGCCGACAGGGGGTAGCGGGGGGGAATCTGGATGGCACAGATACGCAGTATTTT. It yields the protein CARRQGVAGGNLDGTDTQYF.

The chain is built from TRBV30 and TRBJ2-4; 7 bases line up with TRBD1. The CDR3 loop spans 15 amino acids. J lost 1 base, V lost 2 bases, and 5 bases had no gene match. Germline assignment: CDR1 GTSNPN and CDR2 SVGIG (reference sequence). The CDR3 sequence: CAWSWDSLAKNIQYF. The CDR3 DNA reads TGTGCCTGGAGTTGGGACAGTCTTGCCAAAAACATTCAGTACTTC. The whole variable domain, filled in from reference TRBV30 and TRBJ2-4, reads SQTIHQWPATLVQPVGSPLSLECTVEGTSNPNLYWYRQAAGRGLQLLFYSVGIGQISSEVPQNLSASRPQDRQFILSSKKLLLSDSGFYLCAWSWDSLAKNIQYFGAGTRLSVL.